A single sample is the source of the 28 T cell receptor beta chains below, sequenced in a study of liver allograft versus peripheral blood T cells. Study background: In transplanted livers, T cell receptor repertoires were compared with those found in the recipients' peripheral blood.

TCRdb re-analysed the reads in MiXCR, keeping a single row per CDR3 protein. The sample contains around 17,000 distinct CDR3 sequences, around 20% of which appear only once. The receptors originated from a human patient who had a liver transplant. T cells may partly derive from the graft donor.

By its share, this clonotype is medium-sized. The CDR3 loop is CASSDPLSTALGYTF. For the CDR3, the DNA is TGTGCCAGCAGCGACCCCTTGAGTACAGCTCTCGGCTACACCTTC. The rearrangement uses TRBV6-5 and TRBJ1-2; the D is unclear. The CDR3 totals 15 residues. The V end lost 6 bases, the J end lost 8 bases, and 22 bases lay between the germline ends. CDR1 and CDR2 from the germline V gene are MNHEY and SVGAGI.

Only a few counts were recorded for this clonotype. The CDR3 sequence: CASSLLLRGGDEQYF. Here the CDR3 DNA reads TGTGCCAGCAGCCTCCTTTTGCGTGGGGGGGACGAGCAGTACTTC. V usage is TRBV5-4 and J usage is TRBJ2-7, with 7 nucleotides matching TRBD2. Per the germline V gene, CDR1 is SGHNT and CDR2 is YYREEE (reference sequence). J gave up 5 bases and V 4 bases, and 12 bases lay outside the gene matches. The CDR3 sequence is 15 residues long. The full variable domain, completed using reference TRBV5-4 and TRBJ2-7, is ETGVTQSPTHLIKTRGQQVTLRCSSQSGHNTVSWYQQALGQGPQFIFQYYREEENGRGNFPPRFSGLQFPNYSSELNVNALELDDSALYLCASSLLLRGGDEQYFGPGTRLTVT.

The CDR3 DNA reads as TGTGCTAGTGGTTTGGTACAGGGGAGCTCCTATAATTCACCCCTCCACTTT. It encodes CASGLVQGSSYNSPLHF. The rearrangement links TRBV12-5 to TRBJ1-6; TRBD1 agrees at 7 bases. Germline V gives CDR1 LGHNT, CDR2 FRNRAP. Trimming removed 0 bases from V and 0 bases from J; junction bases left unmatched: 2. The CDR3 length is 17 residues.

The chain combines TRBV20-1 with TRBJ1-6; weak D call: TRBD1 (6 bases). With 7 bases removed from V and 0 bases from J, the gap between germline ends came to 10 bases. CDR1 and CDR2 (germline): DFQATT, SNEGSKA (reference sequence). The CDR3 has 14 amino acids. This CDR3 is CSVSTGSYNSPLHF. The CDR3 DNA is TGCAGTGTCTCGACAGGCTCCTATAATTCACCCCTCCACTTT.

The DNA of the CDR3 is TGTGCCAGCAGTTCTGGCTTCGGGGTTTCTTACAATGAGCAGTTCTTC. Its translation is CASSSGFGVSYNEQFF. The chain joins TRBV6-1 to TRBJ2-1; TRBD2 might be the D (5 bases). Germline CDR1 MNHNS, CDR2 SASEGT. Trimming took off 5 bases at V and 4 bases at J, with 18 bases between the two ends. CDR3 size: 16 residues.

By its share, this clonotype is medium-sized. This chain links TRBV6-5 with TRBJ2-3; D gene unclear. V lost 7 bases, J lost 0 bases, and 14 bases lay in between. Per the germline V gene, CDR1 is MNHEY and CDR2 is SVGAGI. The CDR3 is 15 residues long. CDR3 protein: CASKMTGASTDTQYF. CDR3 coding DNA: TGTGCCAGCAAGATGACGGGCGCTAGCACAGATACGCAGTATTTT.

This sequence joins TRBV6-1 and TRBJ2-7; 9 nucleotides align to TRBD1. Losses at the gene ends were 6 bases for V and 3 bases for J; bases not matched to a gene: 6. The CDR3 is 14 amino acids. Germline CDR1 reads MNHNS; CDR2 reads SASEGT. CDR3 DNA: TGTGCCAGCAGCCCGGACAGGGGAATCTACGAGCAGTACTTC. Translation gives CASSPDRGIYEQYF.

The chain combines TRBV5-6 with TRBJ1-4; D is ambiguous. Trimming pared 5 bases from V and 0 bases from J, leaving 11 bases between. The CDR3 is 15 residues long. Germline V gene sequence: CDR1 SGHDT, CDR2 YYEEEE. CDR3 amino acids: CASRVSTSTNEKLFF. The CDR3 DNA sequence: TGTGCCAGCAGGGTGTCCACCTCAACTAATGAAAAACTGTTTTTT.

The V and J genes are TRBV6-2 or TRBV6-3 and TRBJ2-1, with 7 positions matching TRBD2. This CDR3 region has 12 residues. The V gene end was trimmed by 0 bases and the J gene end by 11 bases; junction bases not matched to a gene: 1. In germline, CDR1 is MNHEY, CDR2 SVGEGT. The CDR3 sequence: CASSYSGTKQFF. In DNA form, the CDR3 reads TGTGCCAGCAGTTACTCCGGGACTAAGCAGTTCTTC.

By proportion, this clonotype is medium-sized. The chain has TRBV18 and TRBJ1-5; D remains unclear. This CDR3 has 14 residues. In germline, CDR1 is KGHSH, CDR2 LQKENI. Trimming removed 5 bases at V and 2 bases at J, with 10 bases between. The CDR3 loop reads CASSTAARNQPQHF. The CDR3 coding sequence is TGTGCCAGCTCAACAGCCGCGCGCAATCAGCCCCAGCATTTT.

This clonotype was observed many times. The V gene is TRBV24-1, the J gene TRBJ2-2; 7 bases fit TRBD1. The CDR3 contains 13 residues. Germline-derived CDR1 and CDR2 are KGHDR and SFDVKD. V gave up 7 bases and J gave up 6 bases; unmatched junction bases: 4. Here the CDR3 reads CATRGTVSGELFF. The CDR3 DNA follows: TGTGCCACCAGGGGGACAGTGTCCGGGGAGCTGTTTTTT.

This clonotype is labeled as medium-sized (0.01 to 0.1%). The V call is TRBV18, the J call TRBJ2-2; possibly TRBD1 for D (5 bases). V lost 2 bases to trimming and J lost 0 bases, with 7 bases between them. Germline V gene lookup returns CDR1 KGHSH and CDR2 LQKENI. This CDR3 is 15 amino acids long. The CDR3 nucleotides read TGTGCCAGCTCACCAGGGGCCACGAACACCGGGGAGCTGTTTTTT. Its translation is CASSPGATNTGELFF.

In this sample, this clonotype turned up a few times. Here the CDR3 reads CASRPTSGVTTEAFF. The CDR3 coding sequence is TGTGCCAGCCGCCCCACATCAGGGGTTACAACTGAAGCTTTCTTT. The rearrangement uses TRBV6-5 and TRBJ1-1, with D possibly TRBD1 on 6 matching bases. Germline V gives CDR1 MNHEY, CDR2 SVGAGI. This CDR3 is built from 15 residues. The germline V and J ends were trimmed by 8 bases and 5 bases, with 21 bases remaining between them.

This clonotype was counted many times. The CDR3 coding sequence is TGTGCCAGCAGCGTAGAGGATACAGGCCGTGAAAAACTGTTTTTT. It is translated as CASSVEDTGREKLFF. The gene calls are TRBV9 and TRBJ1-4, with a possible D match to TRBD1 (5 bases). Trimming cost V 0 bases and J 7 bases, with 13 bases left between them. CDR3 length equals 15 residues. Germline V gives CDR1 SGDLS, CDR2 YYNGEE.

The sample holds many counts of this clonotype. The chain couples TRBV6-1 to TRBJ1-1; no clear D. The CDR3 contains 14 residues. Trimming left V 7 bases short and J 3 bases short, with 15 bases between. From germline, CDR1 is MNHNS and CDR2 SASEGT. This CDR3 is CASIEQTGYTEAFF. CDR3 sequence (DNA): TGTGCCAGCATAGAACAGACGGGTTACACTGAAGCTTTCTTT.

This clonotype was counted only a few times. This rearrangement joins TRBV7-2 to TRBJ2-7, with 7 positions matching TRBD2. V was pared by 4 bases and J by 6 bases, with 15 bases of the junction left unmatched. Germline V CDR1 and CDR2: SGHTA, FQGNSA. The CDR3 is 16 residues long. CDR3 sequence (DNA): TGTGCCAGCAGCTCCAGTCTGCGCGGGAGCGCGGGCGAGCAGTACTTC. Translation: CASSSSLRGSAGEQYF.

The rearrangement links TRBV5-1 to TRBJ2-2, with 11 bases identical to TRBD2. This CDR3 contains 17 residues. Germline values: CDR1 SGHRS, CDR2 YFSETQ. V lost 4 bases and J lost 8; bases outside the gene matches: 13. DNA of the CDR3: TGCGCCAGCAGCCCCCGAATGAGGACTAGCGGGTTGGGGGAGCTGTTTTTT. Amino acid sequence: CASSPRMRTSGLGELFF.

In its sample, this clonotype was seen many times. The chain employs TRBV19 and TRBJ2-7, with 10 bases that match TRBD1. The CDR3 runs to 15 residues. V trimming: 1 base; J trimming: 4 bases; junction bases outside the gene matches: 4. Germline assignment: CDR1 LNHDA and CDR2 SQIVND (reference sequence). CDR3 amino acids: CASSIATGGRYEQYF. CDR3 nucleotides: TGTGCCAGTAGTATAGCGACAGGGGGCCGGTACGAGCAGTACTTC.

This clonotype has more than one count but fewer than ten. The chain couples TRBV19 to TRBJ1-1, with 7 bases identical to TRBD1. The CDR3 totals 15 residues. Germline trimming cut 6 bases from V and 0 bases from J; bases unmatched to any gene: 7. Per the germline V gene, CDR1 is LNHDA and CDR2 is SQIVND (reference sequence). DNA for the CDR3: TGTGCCAGTAGACGTGACAGGGTCATGAACACTGAAGCTTTCTTT. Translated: CASRRDRVMNTEAFF.

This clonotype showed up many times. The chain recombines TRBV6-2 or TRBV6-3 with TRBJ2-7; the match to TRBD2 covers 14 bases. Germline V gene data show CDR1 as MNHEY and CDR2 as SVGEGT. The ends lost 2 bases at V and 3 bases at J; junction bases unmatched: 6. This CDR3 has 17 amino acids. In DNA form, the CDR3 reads TGTGCCAGCAGTTACGGACTAGCGGGAGGCCCTTACTACGAGCAGTACTTC. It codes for CASSYGLAGGPYYEQYF.

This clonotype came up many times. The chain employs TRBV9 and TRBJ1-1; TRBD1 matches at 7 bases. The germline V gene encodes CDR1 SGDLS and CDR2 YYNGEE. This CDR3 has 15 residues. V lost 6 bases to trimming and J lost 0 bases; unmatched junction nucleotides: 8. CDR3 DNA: TGTGCCAGCAATACAGGGGCGAAAATGAACACTGAAGCTTTCTTT. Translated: CASNTGAKMNTEAFF.

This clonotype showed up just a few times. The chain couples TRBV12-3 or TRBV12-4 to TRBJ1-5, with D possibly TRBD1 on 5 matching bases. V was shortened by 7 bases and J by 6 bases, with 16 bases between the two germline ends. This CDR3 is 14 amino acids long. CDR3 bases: TGTGCCAGCACCAAAAGGGGTCGTGGTCAGCCCCAGCATTTT. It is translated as CASTKRGRGQPQHF.

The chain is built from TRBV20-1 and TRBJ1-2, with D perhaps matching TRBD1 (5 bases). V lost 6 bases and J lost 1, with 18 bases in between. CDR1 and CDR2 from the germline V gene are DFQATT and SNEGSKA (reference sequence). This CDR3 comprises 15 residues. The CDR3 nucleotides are TGCAGTGCCCCCTTGGGCGGGACCAATAACTATGGCTACACCTTC. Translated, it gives CSAPLGGTNNYGYTF.

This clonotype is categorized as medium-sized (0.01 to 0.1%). The CDR3 DNA reads TGTGCCAGCAGCTTGGATGGGGCGAACACTGAAGCTTTCTTT. Its translation is CASSLDGANTEAFF. The chain carries TRBV13 and TRBJ1-1; D might be TRBD1 (5 bases). The length of the CDR3 is 14 residues. CDR1 PRHDT and CDR2 FYEKMQ come from the germline V gene (reference sequence). The germline V and J ends were trimmed by 3 bases and 1 base, with 9 bases remaining between them.

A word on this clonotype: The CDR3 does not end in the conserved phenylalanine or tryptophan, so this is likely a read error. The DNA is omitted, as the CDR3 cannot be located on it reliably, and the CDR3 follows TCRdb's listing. The CDR3 sequence is CASSYKGAASD. The chain carries TRBV6-2 or TRBV6-3 and TRBJ1-1; the table's D call, TRBD1, was not checked against the DNA. Ends included, the CDR3 has 11 residues. Germline CDR1 and CDR2: MNHEY and SVGEGT.

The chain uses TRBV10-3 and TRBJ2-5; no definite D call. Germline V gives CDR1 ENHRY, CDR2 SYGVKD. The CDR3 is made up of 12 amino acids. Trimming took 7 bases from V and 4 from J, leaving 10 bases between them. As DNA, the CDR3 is TGTGCCATCACGGACGCTGGAGAGACCCAGTACTTC. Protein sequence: CAITDAGETQYF.

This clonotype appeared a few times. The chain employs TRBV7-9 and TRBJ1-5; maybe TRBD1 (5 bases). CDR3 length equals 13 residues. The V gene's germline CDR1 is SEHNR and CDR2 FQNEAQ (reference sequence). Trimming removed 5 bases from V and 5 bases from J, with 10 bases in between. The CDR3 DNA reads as TGTGCCAGCAGCCGGGAAGGGGATCAGCCCCAGCATTTT. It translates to CASSREGDQPQHF.

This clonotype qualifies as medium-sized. CDR3 nucleotide sequence: TGTGCCAGCAGCCAAGGGCTATCTGGGGCCAACGTCCTGACTTTC. Amino acid sequence: CASSQGLSGANVLTF. V usage is TRBV7-2 and J usage is TRBJ2-6; D is uncertain. Trimming took 5 bases from V and 1 from J, leaving 9 bases between them. CDR3 length: 15 amino acids. Germline V CDR1 and CDR2: SGHTA, FQGNSA.